Given below is one TCR beta chain in context. The data derive from a study of blood T cell repertoires in COVID-19. In the study overall: The United States, Italy and Spain were the sources of the acute and convalescent COVID-19 samples. PBMCs, B-cell-depleted T cells, or T cells provided the cDNA or gDNA that made up the material.

With V trimmed by 5 bases and J by 7 bases, 13 bases remained unmatched. CDR3 size: 16 residues. Per germline, CDR1 SGHTA and CDR2 FQGNSA. Authors' analysis steps: Amplification of reference gene primers provided the estimated nucleated cell counts. Generated by immunoSEQ multiplex PCR, the TCRdb table keeps only in-frame clones and is missing some. That table is the source of V, J and clone size, and D and trimming were worked out from the DNA. The sample holds under 200,000 clones, roughly 84% seen once. The clonotype was recovered from a young man with active or convalescent COVID-19. The chain recombines TRBV7-2 with TRBJ1-5, with 8 bases that match TRBD1. Sequenced: peripheral blood. The CDR3 here is CASSTQTGELQQPQHF. CDR3 nucleotide sequence: TGTGCCAGCAGCACCCAGACAGGGGAGTTACAACAGCCCCAGCATTTT.